Below are 17 T cell receptor beta chains sequenced from a single sample in a study of cytomegalovirus exposure and HLA in healthy donors. Amplification used 60 Vbeta primers and 13 Jbeta primers. Method: immunoSEQ multiplex PCR; TCRdb's copy keeps in-frame clones and lacks some. This sample lists under 75,000 clones; its ten largest clones have 2% to 3%. The specimen sequenced was PBMCs. All receptors derive from a female donor in good health and CMV-seropositive.

The chain employs TRBV2 and TRBJ1-1, with 7 bases fitting TRBD1. Germline CDR1 reads SNHLY; CDR2 reads FYNNEI. This CDR3 comprises 12 residues. V dropped 8 bases and J dropped 7; count of bases not matched to a gene: 7. Written as DNA, the CDR3 is TGTGCCAGCCCTCAGACAGGGATTGAAGCTTTCTTT. Protein: CASPQTGIEAFF.

The V and J genes are TRBV4-1 and TRBJ1-5; D unresolved. V lost 1 base, J lost 0 bases, and 10 bases lay in between. The CDR3 contains 16 residues. Germline CDR1 and CDR2: MGHRA and YSYEKL. This CDR3 is CASSQALSYSNQPQHF. CDR3 nucleotides: TGCGCCAGCAGCCAAGCGCTCAGTTATAGCAATCAGCCCCAGCATTTT.

This chain connects TRBV28 to TRBJ1-1; no clear D gene. This CDR3 has 14 amino acids. Germline V gene lookup returns CDR1 MDHEN and CDR2 SYDVKM. V was shortened by 3 bases and J by 0 bases, with 8 bases between the two germline ends. CDR3 residues: CASSFGAVNTEAFF. The CDR3 DNA reads as TGTGCCAGCAGTTTTGGAGCGGTGAACACTGAAGCTTTCTTT.

The V gene is TRBV25-1, the J gene TRBJ2-3; D is unresolved. The CDR3 has 14 amino acids. Trimming removed 1 base at V and 1 base at J, with 6 bases between. Germline CDR1 reads MGHDK; CDR2 reads SYGVNS. The CDR3 spells CASSEWAGTDTQYF. CDR3 sequence (DNA): TGTGCCAGCAGTGAATGGGCAGGCACAGATACGCAGTATTTT.

The rearrangement uses TRBV15 and TRBJ2-2; 7 bases fit TRBD1. Germline CDR1 and CDR2: LNHNV and YYDKDF (reference sequence). The CDR3 has 13 amino acids. V gave up 11 bases and J gave up 4 bases; unmatched junction bases: 7. The CDR3 nucleotides are TGTGCCTCACAGGGGCGGGCCACCGGGGAGCTGTTTTTT. Residues: CASQGRATGELFF.

The chain has TRBV2 and TRBJ1-1; D is uncertain. Germline values: CDR1 SNHLY, CDR2 FYNNEI. The CDR3 extends over 13 amino acids. V gave up 4 bases and J gave up 4 bases, with 10 bases separating them. The chain's CDR3 is CASSAAVSTEAFF. For the CDR3, the DNA is TGTGCCAGCAGTGCGGCGGTTTCCACTGAAGCTTTCTTT.

This chain connects TRBV5-1 to TRBJ1-4; no definite D call. The CDR3 length is 15 residues. Trimming took off 0 bases at V and 7 bases at J, with 13 bases between the two ends. Germline CDR1 SGHRS, CDR2 YFSETQ. The chain's CDR3 is CASSLAEARREKLFF. The CDR3 DNA is TGCGCCAGCAGCTTGGCCGAGGCTCGTCGTGAAAAACTGTTTTTT.

The V gene is TRBV25-1, the J gene TRBJ2-2; TRBD1 matches 7 bases. J was trimmed by 1 base and V by 5 bases; bases with no gene match: 7. The germline V gene encodes CDR1 MGHDK and CDR2 SYGVNS. The CDR3 is made up of 16 amino acids. The CDR3 loop reads CASSYQGVENTGELFF. The CDR3 DNA sequence: TGTGCCAGCAGTTATCAGGGGGTCGAGAACACCGGGGAGCTGTTTTTT.

This rearrangement joins TRBV19 to TRBJ1-2; TRBD1 might be the D (6 bases). Trimming left V 5 bases short and J 3 bases short, with 10 bases between. Germline loops: CDR1 LNHDA, CDR2 SQIVND (reference sequence). CDR3 length: 13 residues. CDR3 residues: CASSWGQDYGYTF. The CDR3 DNA reads as TGTGCCAGTAGTTGGGGGCAGGACTATGGCTACACCTTC.

The rearrangement links TRBV7-9 to TRBJ2-7; D may be TRBD1 (5 bases). Trimming left V 0 bases short and J 5 bases short, with 5 bases between. Germline V CDR1 and CDR2: SEHNR, FQNEAQ (reference sequence). The CDR3 totals 12 residues. The CDR3 loop is CASSLAGDEQYF. As DNA, the CDR3 is TGTGCCAGCAGCTTAGCAGGGGACGAGCAGTACTTC.

The genes are TRBV28 and TRBJ2-3, with D perhaps TRBD1 (5 bases). The germline V and J ends were trimmed by 2 bases and 3 bases, with 12 bases remaining between them. Germline CDR1 MDHEN, CDR2 SYDVKM. This CDR3 comprises 15 residues. CDR3 in DNA: TGTGCCAGCAGTTTAGTTCCCGACAGTACAGATACGCAGTATTTT. Its protein is CASSLVPDSTDTQYF.

This chain links TRBV6-5 with TRBJ2-2; 7 bases are a match to TRBD2. CDR1 is MNHEY, CDR2 SVGAGI, per germline. Trimming removed 8 bases from V and 0 bases from J; junction bases left unmatched: 3. The CDR3 loop spans 14 amino acids. CDR3 coding DNA: TGTGCCAGCCGGGGGGAAACGAACACCGGGGAGCTGTTTTTT. It specifies CASRGETNTGELFF.

The rearrangement uses TRBV4-1 and TRBJ2-5, with 9 bases aligning to TRBD2. V dropped 0 bases and J dropped 1; count of bases not matched to a gene: 6. Germline V gene lookup returns CDR1 MGHRA and CDR2 YSYEKL. There are 17 residues in the CDR3. The CDR3 protein is CASSQDRAGGIQETQYF. The CDR3 nucleotides read TGCGCCAGCAGCCAAGATCGGGCGGGGGGGATCCAAGAGACCCAGTACTTC.

V and J are TRBV30 and TRBJ2-3; 9 bases match TRBD2. There are 15 residues in the CDR3. The J segment lost 0 bases and the V segment lost 1 base, leaving 2 bases of the junction unmatched. Germline lookup yields CDR1 GTSNPN and CDR2 SVGIG (reference sequence). The DNA of the CDR3 is TGTGCCTGGAGTGGACTAGCGGAGAGCACAGATACGCAGTATTTT. This encodes CAWSGLAESTDTQYF.

The J gene is TRBJ1-1, the V gene TRBV15; D remains ambiguous. Trimming cost V 1 base and J 1 base, with 13 bases left between them. Germline CDR1 is LNHNV and CDR2 is YYDKDF (reference sequence). The CDR3 runs to 16 residues. In DNA, the CDR3 is TGTGCCACCAGCAGAGGGTGGGCAGGAACGAACACTGAAGCTTTCTTT. As protein: CATSRGWAGTNTEAFF.

The chain links TRBV15 to TRBJ2-5; TRBD1 is a possible D gene (5 bases). The CDR3 consists of 12 residues. Germline V CDR1 and CDR2: LNHNV, YYDKDF (reference sequence). Trimming took off 0 bases at V and 8 bases at J, with 7 bases between the two ends. CDR3 residues: CATSRDTGTQYF. The DNA of the CDR3 is TGTGCCACCAGCAGAGATACAGGAACCCAGTACTTC. Together with reference TRBV15 and TRBJ2-5, the CDR3 gives the full variable domain: DAMVIQNPRYQVTQFGKPVTLSCSQTLNHNVMYWYQQKSSQAPKLLFHYYDKDFNNEADTPDNFQSRRPNTSFCFLDIRSPGLGDTAMYLCATSRDTGTQYFGPGTRLLVL.

The chain uses TRBV6-5 and TRBJ1-2; D is uncertain. Trimming left V 2 bases short and J 0 bases short, with 7 bases between. Germline-derived CDR1 and CDR2 are MNHEY and SVGAGI. This CDR3 has 14 amino acids. The CDR3 DNA sequence: TGTGCCAGCAGTTACGACACATCTAACTATGGCTACACCTTC. Translation gives CASSYDTSNYGYTF.